This TCR beta chain was captured by sequencing in a study of blood T cell repertoires in COVID-19 (dated by TCRdb to about 2020). About the investigation overall: Samples from collaborators originated in the United States, Italy and Spain and spanned both the acute and convalescent phases of COVID-19. Where available, HLA class I and class II types were taken from metadata supplied by the sample provider and were not determined by assay-based typing. The samples were drawn from the first 160 participants of the ongoing ImmuneRACE study and from about 1,200 subjects provided by 6 global collaborators. The repertoires were released in a freely available public database intended as a resource for research on the immune response to SARS-CoV-2. The sample metadata nearly always contained a de-identified subject ID, COVID-19 status, age in years and sex. Subjects who had been exposed to COVID-19, were actively infected with it, or had recovered from it provided the deeply sampled blood TCRbeta repertoires that made up the dataset. The material from the prospective study consisted of cDNA or gDNA derived from T cells, B-cell-depleted T cells, or PBMCs. The paper's findings and limits, for the study overall: The quantity of clinical and demographic metadata differed by source and by participant and was supplied without curation.

The CDR3 has 14 amino acids, counting the end cysteine and phenylalanine. The CDR3 DNA has 42 bases and is translated from base 1. Relative to germline, V is missing 5 bases and J is missing 0 bases, with 5 bases of the junction outside any gene match. CDR1 is given as SGHRS and CDR2 as YFSETQ, both from the germline V gene. The collaborating institutions used their own protocols to collect whole blood in K2EDTA tubes. For TCRbeta analysis, collaborators shipped samples in one of three forms: frozen whole blood, isolated PBMCs, or DNA extracted from either of those sample types. As for this clone: Its target antigen remains unknown. Per-base qualities were not stored, and no clone one base away is much larger.

The immunoSEQ Assay, a bias-controlled multiplex PCR, was used to amplify TCRbeta CDR3 regions from genomic DNA. The study's own analysis went as follows. The number of nucleated cells in each sample was estimated by amplification of reference gene primers within the assay. To quantify the absolute abundance of each unique TCRbeta CDR3 rearrangement, sequence reads were collapsed and filtered. Productive Simpson clonality was computed per sample as the square root of Simpson's diversity index over productive rearrangements. TCRdb limited this immuneACCESS table to in-frame rearrangements with V and J called. A share of clones is missing; checked studies link under half to unresolved V genes, and the rest is unexplained. V, J and clone size reflect that table, while D and trimming were determined from the DNA. The sample table holds roughly 150,000 clones, of which roughly 90% were seen once. Clones ranked in the top ten supply roughly a sixth of the sample.

The specimen was peripheral blood. The chain was built from TRBV5-1 and TRBJ2-7, with 7 bases matching TRBD2. This TCR was recovered from a man aged 55-75 years with active or convalescent COVID-19. The sequence in DNA is TGCGCCAGCAGGCTAGCGGAAAACTCCTACGAGCAGTACTTC. Translated, this is CASRLAENSYEQYF.